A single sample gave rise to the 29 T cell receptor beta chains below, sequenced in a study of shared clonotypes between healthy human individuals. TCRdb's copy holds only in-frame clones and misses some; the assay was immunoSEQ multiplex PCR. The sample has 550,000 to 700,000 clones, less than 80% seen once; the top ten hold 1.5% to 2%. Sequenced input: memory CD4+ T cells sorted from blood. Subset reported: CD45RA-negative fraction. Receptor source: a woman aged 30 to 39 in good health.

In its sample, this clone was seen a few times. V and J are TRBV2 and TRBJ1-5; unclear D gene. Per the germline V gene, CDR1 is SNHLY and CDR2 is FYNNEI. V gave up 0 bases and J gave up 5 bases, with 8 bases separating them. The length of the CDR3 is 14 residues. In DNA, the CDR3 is TGTGCCAGCAGTGAAGCGTCAGTTGATCAGCCCCAGCATTTT. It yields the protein CASSEASVDQPQHF.

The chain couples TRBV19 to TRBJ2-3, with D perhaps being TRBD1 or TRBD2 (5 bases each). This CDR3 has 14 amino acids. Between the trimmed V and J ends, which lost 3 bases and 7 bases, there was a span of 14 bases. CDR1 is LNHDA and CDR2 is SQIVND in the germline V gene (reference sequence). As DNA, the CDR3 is TGTGCCAGTAGTATGGGCTCGGGGCCTAATACGCAGTATTTT. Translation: CASSMGSGPNTQYF.

The CDR3 is CASSSRAGDYQETQYF. The CDR3 coding sequence is TGTGCCAGCAGTTCCAGAGCCGGGGACTATCAAGAGACCCAGTACTTC. The chain joins TRBV28 to TRBJ2-5; TRBD2 matches 7 bases. There are 16 residues in the CDR3. V was clipped by 4 bases and J by 2 bases; unmatched bases: 10. Looked up from germline, CDR1 is MDHEN and CDR2 is SYDVKM.

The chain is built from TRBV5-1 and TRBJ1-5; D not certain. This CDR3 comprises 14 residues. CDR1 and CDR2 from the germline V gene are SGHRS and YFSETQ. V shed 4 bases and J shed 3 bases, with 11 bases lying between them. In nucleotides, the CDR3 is TGCGCCAGCAGCCCAGGCTTGGACAATCAGCCCCAGCATTTT. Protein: CASSPGLDNQPQHF.

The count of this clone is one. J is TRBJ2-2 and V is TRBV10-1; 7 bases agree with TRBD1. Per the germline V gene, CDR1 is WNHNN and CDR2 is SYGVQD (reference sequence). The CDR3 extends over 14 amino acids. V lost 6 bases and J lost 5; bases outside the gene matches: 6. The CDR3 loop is CASRAQGETGELFF. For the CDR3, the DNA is TGCGCCAGCAGGGCTCAGGGGGAAACCGGGGAGCTGTTTTTT.

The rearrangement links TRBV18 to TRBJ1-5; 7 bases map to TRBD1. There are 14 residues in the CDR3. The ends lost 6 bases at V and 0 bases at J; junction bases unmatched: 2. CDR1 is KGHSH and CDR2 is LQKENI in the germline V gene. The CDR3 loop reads CASSGQNSNQPQHF. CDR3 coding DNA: TGTGCCAGCTCGGGACAGAATAGCAATCAGCCCCAGCATTTT.

CDR3 loop: CASRTGAHYGYTF. DNA for the CDR3: TGTGCCAGCAGAACAGGGGCACACTATGGCTACACCTTC. The gene calls are TRBV27 and TRBJ1-2; 7 bases map to TRBD1. The CDR3 is made up of 13 amino acids. Germline CDR1 MNHEY, CDR2 SMNVEV (reference sequence). The trim removed 6 bases at V and 3 bases at J, leaving 4 bases unmatched.

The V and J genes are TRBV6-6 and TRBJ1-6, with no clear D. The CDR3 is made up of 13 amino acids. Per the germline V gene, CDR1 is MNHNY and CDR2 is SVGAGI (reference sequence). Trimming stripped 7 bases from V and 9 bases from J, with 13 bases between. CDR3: CASTLTEGSPLHF. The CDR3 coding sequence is TGTGCCAGCACCTTGACTGAGGGTTCACCCCTCCACTTT.

As DNA, the CDR3 is TGTGCCAGCAGCGTCCGGGACAGGGCTCGGAACAATGAGCAGTTCTTC. Residues: CASSVRDRARNNEQFF. The rearrangement uses TRBV9 and TRBJ2-1; TRBD1 agrees at 9 bases. Germline values: CDR1 SGDLS, CDR2 YYNGEE. Unmatched junction bases numbered 8, after V lost 2 bases and J lost 5 bases. The CDR3 totals 16 residues.

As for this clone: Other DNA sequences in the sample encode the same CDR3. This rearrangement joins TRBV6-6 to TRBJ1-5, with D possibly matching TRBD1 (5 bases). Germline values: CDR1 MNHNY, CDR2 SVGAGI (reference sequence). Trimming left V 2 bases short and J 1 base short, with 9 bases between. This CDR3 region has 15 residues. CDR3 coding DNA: TGTGCCAGCAGTTACCGGGACGGAAGCAATCAGCCCCAGCATTTT. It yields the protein CASSYRDGSNQPQHF.

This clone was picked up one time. CDR3 in DNA: TGTGCCAGCAGCTTAGCCGGGACAGGGGTTACTGAAGCTTTCTTT. It encodes CASSLAGTGVTEAFF. V and J are TRBV7-2 and TRBJ1-1, with 10 bases fitting TRBD1. Germline assignment: CDR1 SGHTA and CDR2 FQGNSA. V lost 0 bases and J lost 5; bases outside the gene matches: 3. This CDR3 has 15 residues.

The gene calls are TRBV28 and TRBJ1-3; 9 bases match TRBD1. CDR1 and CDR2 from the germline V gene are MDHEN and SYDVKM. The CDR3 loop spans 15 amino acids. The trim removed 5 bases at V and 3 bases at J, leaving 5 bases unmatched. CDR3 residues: CASSTGGPGGNTIYF. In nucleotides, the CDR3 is TGTGCCAGCAGTACAGGGGGCCCCGGTGGAAACACCATATATTTT.

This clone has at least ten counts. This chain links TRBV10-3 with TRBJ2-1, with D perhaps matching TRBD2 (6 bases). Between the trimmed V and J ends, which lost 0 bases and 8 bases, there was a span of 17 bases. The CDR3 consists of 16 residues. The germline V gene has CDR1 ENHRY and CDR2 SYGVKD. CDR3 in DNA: TGTGCCATCAGTGAGTCGATGGCCAGACTAGGGGATGAGCAGTTCTTC. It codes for CAISESMARLGDEQFF.

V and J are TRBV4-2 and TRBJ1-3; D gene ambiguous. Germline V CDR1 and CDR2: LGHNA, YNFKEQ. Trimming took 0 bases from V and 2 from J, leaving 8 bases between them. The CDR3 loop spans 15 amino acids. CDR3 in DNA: TGTGCCAGCAGCCAAGATAGGCCAACTGGAAACACCATATATTTT. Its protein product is CASSQDRPTGNTIYF.

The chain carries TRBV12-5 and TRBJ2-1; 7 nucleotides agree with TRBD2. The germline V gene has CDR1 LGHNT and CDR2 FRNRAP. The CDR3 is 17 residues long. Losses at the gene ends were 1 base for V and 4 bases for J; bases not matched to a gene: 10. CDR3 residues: CASGLAQGSGHYNEQFF. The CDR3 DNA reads TGTGCTAGTGGTTTGGCCCAGGGTAGCGGGCATTACAATGAGCAGTTCTTC.

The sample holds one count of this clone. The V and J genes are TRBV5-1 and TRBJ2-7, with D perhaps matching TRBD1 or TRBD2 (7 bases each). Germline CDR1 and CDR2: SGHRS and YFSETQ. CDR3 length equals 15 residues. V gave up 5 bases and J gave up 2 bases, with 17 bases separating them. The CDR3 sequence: CASSYRQGGPYEQYF. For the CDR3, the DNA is TGCGCCAGCAGTTATCGACAGGGAGGGCCCTACGAGCAGTACTTC.

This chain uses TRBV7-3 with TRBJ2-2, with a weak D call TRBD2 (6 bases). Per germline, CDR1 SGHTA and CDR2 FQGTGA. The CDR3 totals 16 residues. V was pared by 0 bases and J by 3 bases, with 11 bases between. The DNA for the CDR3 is TGTGCCAGCAGCTTAACGGGGGGTTCGGACACCGGGGAGCTGTTTTTT. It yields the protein CASSLTGGSDTGELFF.

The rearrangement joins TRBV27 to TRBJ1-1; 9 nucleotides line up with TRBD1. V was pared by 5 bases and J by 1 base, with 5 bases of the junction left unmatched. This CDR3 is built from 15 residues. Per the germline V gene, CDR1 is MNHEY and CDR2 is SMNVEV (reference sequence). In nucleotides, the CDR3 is TGTGCCAGCAGTATTGACAGGGGGTCGAACACTGAAGCTTTCTTT. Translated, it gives CASSIDRGSNTEAFF.

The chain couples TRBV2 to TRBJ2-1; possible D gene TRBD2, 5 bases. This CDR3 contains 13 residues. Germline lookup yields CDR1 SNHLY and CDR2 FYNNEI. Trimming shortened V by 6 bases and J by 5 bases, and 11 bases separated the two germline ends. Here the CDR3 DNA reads TGTGCCAGCAGGGCCGGGATCCACAATGAGCAGTTCTTC. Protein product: CASRAGIHNEQFF.

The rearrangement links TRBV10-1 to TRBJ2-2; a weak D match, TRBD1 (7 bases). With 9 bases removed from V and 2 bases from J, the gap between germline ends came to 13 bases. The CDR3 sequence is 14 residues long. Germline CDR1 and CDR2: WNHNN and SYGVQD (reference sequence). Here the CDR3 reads CASRRDSNTGELFF. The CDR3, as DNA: TGCGCCAGTCGGCGGGACAGTAACACCGGGGAGCTGTTTTTT.

The CDR3: CASSLPRDRHTDTQYF. The DNA for the CDR3 is TGCGCCAGCAGCTTGCCCCGGGACCGCCACACAGATACGCAGTATTTT. The rearrangement joins TRBV5-1 to TRBJ2-3, with D perhaps given as TRBD1 or TRBD2 (5 bases each). The CDR3 spans 16 residues. The germline CDR1 and CDR2 sequences are SGHRS and YFSETQ. Trimming pared 1 base from V and 2 bases from J, leaving 14 bases between.

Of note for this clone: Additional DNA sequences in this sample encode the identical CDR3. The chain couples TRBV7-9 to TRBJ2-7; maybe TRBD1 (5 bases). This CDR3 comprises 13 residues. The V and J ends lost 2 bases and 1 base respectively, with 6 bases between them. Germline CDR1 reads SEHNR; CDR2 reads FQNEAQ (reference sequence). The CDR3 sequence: CASSLRGSYEQYF. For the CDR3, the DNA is TGTGCCAGCAGCTTAAGGGGTTCCTACGAGCAGTACTTC.

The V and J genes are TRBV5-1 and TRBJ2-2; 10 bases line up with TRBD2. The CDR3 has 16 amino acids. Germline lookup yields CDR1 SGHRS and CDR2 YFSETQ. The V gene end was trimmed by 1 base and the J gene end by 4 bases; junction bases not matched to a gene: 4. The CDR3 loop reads CASSLSGRGSTGELFF. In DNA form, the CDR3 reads TGCGCCAGCAGCTTGAGCGGGAGGGGTAGCACCGGGGAGCTGTTTTTT. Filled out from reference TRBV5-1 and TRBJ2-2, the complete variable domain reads KAGVTQTPRYLIKTRGQQVTLSCSPISGHRSVSWYQQTPGQGLQFLFEYFSETQRNKGNFPGRFSGRQFSNSRSEMNVSTLELGDSALYLCASSLSGRGSTGELFFGEGSRLTVL.

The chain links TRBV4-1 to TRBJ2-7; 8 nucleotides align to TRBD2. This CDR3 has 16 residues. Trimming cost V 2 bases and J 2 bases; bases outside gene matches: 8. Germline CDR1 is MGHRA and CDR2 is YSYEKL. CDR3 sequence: CASSQPTAGGTYEQYF. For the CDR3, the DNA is TGCGCCAGCAGCCAACCGACTGCGGGAGGTACCTACGAGCAGTACTTC.

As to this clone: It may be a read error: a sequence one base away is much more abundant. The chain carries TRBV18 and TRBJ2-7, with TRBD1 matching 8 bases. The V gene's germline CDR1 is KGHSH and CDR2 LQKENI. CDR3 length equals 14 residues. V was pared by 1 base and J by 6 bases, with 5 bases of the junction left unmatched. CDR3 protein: CASSPRGQGFEQYF. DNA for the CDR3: TGTGCCAGCTCACCACGTGGACAGGGCTTCGAGCAGTACTTC.

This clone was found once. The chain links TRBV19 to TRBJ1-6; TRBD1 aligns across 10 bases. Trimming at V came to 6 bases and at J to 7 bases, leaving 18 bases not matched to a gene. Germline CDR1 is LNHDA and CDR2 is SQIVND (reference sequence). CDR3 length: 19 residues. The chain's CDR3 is CASSLSDRGRRVPNSPLHF. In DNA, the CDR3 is TGTGCCAGTAGCCTATCCGACAGGGGGCGAAGGGTTCCCAATTCACCCCTCCACTTT.

DNA of the CDR3: TGTGCCAGCAGCTTGGGGCCGAACAACTATGGCTACACCTTC. Its translation is CASSLGPNNYGYTF. The chain employs TRBV5-5 and TRBJ1-2; D is undetermined. Trimming removed 0 bases at V and 2 bases at J, with 8 bases between. CDR3 length equals 14 residues. CDR1 is SGHKS, CDR2 YYEKEE, per germline (reference sequence).

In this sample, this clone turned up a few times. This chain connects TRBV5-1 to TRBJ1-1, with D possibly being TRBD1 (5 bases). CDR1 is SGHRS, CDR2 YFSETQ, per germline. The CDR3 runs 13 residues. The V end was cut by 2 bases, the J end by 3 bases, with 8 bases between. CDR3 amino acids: CASSLGADTEAFF. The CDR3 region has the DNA TGCGCCAGCAGCTTAGGGGCGGACACTGAAGCTTTCTTT. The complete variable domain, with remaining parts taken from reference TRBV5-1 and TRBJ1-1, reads KAGVTQTPRYLIKTRGQQVTLSCSPISGHRSVSWYQQTPGQGLQFLFEYFSETQRNKGNFPGRFSGRQFSNSRSEMNVSTLELGDSALYLCASSLGADTEAFFGQGTRLTVV.

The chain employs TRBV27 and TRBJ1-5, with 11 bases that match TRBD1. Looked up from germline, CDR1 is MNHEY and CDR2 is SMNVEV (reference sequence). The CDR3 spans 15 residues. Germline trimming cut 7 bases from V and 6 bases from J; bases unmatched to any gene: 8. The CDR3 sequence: CASTSGTGGSQPQHF. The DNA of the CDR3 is TGTGCCAGCACCTCCGGGACAGGGGGAAGTCAGCCCCAGCATTTT.